This T cell receptor beta chain originates from a study of T cells after yellow fever vaccination. General study findings and limits: CD4 and CD8 compartments shared a small share of clonotypes. One caveat is that FACS-sorted repertoires could contain abundant clonotypes contaminating from the bulk population. The study re-detected most primary-vaccination clones after the booster (about 96% CD4, around 89% CD8). Secondary responses were weaker yet peaked faster, day 5 versus 15.

Concerning this clonotype itself: Its cognate antigen is unknown.

This CDR3 comprises 13 residues. Trimming pared 6 bases from V and 8 bases from J, leaving 17 bases between. CDR1 and CDR2 (germline): DFQATT, SNEGSKA (reference sequence). Using its own MiXCR run on the 5' RACE reads, TCRdb lists one record per CDR3 protein. The sample lists approximately 550,000 distinct CDR3 sequences, 15% to 20% seen once, with over 11% in the top ten. The TCR comes from a man under 40 who received the YFV17D yellow fever vaccine. The sample in question was PBMCs, obtained 15 days after the yellow fever booster vaccination. The chain uses TRBV20-1 and TRBJ2-1, with a weak D call TRBD2 (6 bases). The CDR3 region is CSAPGAVRDEQFF. CDR3 DNA sequence: TGCAGTGCCCCGGGAGCTGTTAGGGATGAGCAGTTCTTC.